This T cell receptor beta chain came from a study of OX40 agonist ivuxolimab in advanced cancers. Study outcomes and limitations: More expanded clones were found, on average, in CD8+ than in CD4+ T cells.

Germline lookup yields CDR1 SGDLS and CDR2 YYNGEE. The CDR3 is 20 amino acids. The V gene end was trimmed by 0 bases and the J gene end by 0 bases; junction bases not matched to a gene: 14. TCRdb's copy holds only in-frame clones and misses some; the assay was immunoSEQ multiplex PCR. Of 67,000 or so clones listed, roughly 90% are singletons. About this clone: Its antigen is still unknown.

Prior autoimmune disease or systemic immunosuppression barred patients. Sequenced material: CD4+ or CD8+ T cells sorted from blood, taken in a trial of the OX40 agonist ivuxolimab. The V and J genes are TRBV9 and TRBJ1-4; the match to TRBD1 covers 7 bases. This sequence originates from an adult with an advanced solid tumor such as melanoma, head and neck, liver or kidney cancer. CDR3 protein: CASSVAVHRGNEATNEKLFF. CDR3 coding DNA: TGTGCCAGCAGCGTAGCGGTACACAGGGGAAATGAGGCAACTAATGAAAAACTGTTTTTT.